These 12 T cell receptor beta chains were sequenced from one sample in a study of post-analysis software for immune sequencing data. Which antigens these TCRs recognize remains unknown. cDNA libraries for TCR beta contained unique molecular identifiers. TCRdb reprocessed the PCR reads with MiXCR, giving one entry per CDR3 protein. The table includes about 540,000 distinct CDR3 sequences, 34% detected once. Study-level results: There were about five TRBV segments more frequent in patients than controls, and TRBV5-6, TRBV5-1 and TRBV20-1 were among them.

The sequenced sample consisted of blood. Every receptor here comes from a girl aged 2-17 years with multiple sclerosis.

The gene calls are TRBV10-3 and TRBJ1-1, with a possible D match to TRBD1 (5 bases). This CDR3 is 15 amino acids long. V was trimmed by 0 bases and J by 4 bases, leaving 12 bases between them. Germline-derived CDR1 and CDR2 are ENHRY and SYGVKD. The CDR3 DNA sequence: TGTGCCATCAGTGAGTCGAGGGACGGAAGCACTGAAGCTTTCTTT. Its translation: CAISESRDGSTEAFF.

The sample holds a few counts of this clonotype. This CDR3 is CAINSWGSQETQYF. The CDR3 DNA sequence: TGTGCCATCAATAGTTGGGGTAGCCAAGAGACCCAGTACTTC. V gene TRBV10-3 combines with J gene TRBJ2-5; no firm D call. The CDR3 extends over 14 amino acids. The V gene lost 7 bases and the J gene lost 1 base, with 13 bases spanning the gap. Germline CDR1 reads ENHRY; CDR2 reads SYGVKD.

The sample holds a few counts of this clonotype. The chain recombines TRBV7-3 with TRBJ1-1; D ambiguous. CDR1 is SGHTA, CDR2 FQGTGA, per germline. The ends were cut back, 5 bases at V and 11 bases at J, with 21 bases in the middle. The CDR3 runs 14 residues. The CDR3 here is CASSTNLKGSTAFF. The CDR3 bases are TGTGCCAGCAGCACCAATCTCAAAGGGTCTACGGCTTTCTTT. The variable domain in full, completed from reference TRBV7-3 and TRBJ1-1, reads GAGVSQTPSNKVTEKGKYVELRCDPISGHTALYWYRQSLGQGPEFLIYFQGTGAADDSGLPNDRFFAVRPEGSVSTLKIQRTERGDSAVYLCASSTNLKGSTAFFGQGTRLTVV.

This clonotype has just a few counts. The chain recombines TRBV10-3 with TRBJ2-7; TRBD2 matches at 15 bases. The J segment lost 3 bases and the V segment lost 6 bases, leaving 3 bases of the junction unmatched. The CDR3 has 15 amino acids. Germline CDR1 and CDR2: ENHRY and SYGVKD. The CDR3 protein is CAIRGTSGGYYEQYF. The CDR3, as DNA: TGTGCCATCAGGGGGACTAGCGGGGGGTACTACGAGCAGTACTTC.

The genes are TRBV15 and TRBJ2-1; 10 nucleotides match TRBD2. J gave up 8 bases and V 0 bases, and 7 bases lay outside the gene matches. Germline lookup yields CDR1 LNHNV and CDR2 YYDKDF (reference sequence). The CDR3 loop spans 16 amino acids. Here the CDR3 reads CATSRDQRGGLDEQFF. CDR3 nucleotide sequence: TGTGCCACCAGCAGAGACCAGCGGGGGGGCCTGGATGAGCAGTTCTTC.

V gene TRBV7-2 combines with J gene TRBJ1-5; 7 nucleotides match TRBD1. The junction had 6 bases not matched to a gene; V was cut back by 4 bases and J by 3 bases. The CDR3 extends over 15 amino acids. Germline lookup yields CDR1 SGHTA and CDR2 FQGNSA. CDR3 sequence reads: CASSSSTGNNQPQHF. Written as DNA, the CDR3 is TGTGCCAGCAGCTCATCGACAGGGAACAATCAGCCCCAGCATTTT.

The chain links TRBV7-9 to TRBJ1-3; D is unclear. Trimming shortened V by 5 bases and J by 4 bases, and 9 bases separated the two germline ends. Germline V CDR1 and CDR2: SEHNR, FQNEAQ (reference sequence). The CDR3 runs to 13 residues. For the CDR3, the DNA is TGTGCCAGCAGCGACGGGTCGGGAAACACCATATATTTT. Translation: CASSDGSGNTIYF.

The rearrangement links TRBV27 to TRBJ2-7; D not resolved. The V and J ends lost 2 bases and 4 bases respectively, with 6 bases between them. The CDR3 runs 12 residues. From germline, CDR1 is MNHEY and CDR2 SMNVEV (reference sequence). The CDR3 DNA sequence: TGTGCCAGCAGTTTACCCATATACGAGCAGTACTTC. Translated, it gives CASSLPIYEQYF.

This chain's CDR3 is CASSFGGAGTGLYNEQFF. CDR3 nucleotides: TGTGCCAGCAGTTTTGGGGGGGCCGGGACAGGCCTATACAATGAGCAGTTCTTC. The chain uses TRBV6-5 and TRBJ2-1, with D tentatively TRBD1 (8 bases). The CDR3 spans 18 residues. Germline V lookup: CDR1 MNHEY, CDR2 SVGAGI. V lost 4 bases, J lost 4 bases, and 23 bases lay in between.

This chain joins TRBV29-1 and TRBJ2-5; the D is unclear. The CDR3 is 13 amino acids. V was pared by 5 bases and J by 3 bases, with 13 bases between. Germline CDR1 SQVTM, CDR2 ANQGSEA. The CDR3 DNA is TGCAGCGTTAGTTTGGCTCCAAAAGAGACCCAGTACTTC. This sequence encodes CSVSLAPKETQYF.

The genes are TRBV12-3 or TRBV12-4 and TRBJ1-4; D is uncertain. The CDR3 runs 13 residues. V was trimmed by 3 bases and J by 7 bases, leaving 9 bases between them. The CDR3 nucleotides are TGTGCCAGCAGTTTGGAGGGTGGTGAAAAACTGTTTTTT. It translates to CASSLEGGEKLFF.

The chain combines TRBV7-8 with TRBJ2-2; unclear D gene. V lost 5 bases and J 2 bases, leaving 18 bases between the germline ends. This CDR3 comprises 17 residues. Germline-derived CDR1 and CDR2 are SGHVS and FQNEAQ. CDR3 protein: CASSPFRTEVNTGELFF. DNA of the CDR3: TGTGCCAGCAGCCCCTTCAGGACGGAAGTTAACACCGGGGAGCTGTTTTTT. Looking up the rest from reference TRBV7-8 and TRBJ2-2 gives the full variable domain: GAGVSQSPRYKVAKRGQDVALRCDPISGHVSLFWYQQALGQGPEFLTYFQNEAQLDKSGLPSDRFFAERPEGSVSTLKIQRTQQEDSAVYLCASSPFRTEVNTGELFFGEGSRLTVL.